The entry that follows covers one T cell receptor beta chain sequence. What it binds is unknown. The sample originates from a study of T cell responses to AZD1222 COVID-19 vaccine. Findings and limits, study-wide: Donors in the cohort were predominantly white British and more often female, and clonal diversity was possibly underestimated. Seropositive AZD1222 recipients at baseline numbered only 6 or 7.

Method: immunoSEQ multiplex PCR; TCRdb's copy keeps in-frame clones and lacks some. The data show more than 90,000 clones, roughly 90% seen once. Trimming at V came to 4 bases and at J to 5 bases, leaving 12 bases not matched to a gene. Germline V gene data show CDR1 as SGHVS and CDR2 as FNYEAQ. CDR3 length: 16 amino acids. The TCR originated in an adult who received the AZD1222 COVID-19 vaccine. The sample in question was peripheral blood, obtained 28 days after the second AZD1222 dose. The chain joins TRBV7-6 to TRBJ2-7; 9 bases are shared with TRBD1. CDR3 in DNA: TGTGCCAGCAGCTCCTCAGGGGACAGGGTTTTCGACGAGCAGTACTTC. Encoded protein: CASSSSGDRVFDEQYF.